The rows below give T cell receptor beta chains drawn from one sample of a study of a mutant IDH1 vaccine in newly diagnosed glioma. Profiling relied on immunoSEQ multiplex PCR, and the TCRdb table lists in-frame clones only, not all of them. The sample yields about 98,000 clones, about 90% seen once. Sequenced here: PBMCs, sampled from a glioma patient treated with radiotherapy, temozolomide or both. These receptor sequences come from a woman aged 45-60 years with glioma. Both conserved end residues are part of each CDR3. Each record gives: clone size, V gene, J gene, D gene, CDR3 DNA, CDR3 protein. The D gene is left open where the match is weak. Expanded clones are given a class, and other clones once, few, many or no size at all.

abundance: once
v_gene: TRBV28
j_gene: TRBJ2-1
d_gene: TRBD2
CDR3nt: TGTGCCAGCAGTCTTGAGGGGGCGGGAGGGAGAGGTGAGCAGTTCTTC
CDR3aa: CASSLEGAGGRGEQFF

abundance: NA
v_gene: TRBV21-1
j_gene: TRBJ2-7
d_gene: NA
CDR3nt: TGTGCCAGCAGCAAAGCGTGGCGCGGGAGGGCCAAGTACGAGCAGTACTTC
CDR3aa: CASSKAWRGRAKYEQYF

abundance: NA
v_gene: TRBV5-4
j_gene: TRBJ2-7
d_gene: TRBD1
CDR3nt: TGTGCCAGCAGCGCGGACAGGGCTGGCGAGCAGTACTTC
CDR3aa: CASSADRAGEQYF

abundance: once
v_gene: TRBV7-8
j_gene: TRBJ1-3
d_gene: NA
CDR3nt: TGTGCCAGCAGCTTAGGCAGGGGCTCTGGAAACACCATATATTTT
CDR3aa: CASSLGRGSGNTIYF

abundance: NA
v_gene: TRBV11-2
j_gene: TRBJ1-5
d_gene: NA
CDR3nt: TGTGCCAGCAGCTGGGGGGGAGGCAATCAGCCCCAGCATTTT
CDR3aa: CASSWGGGNQPQHF

abundance: NA
v_gene: TRBV9
j_gene: TRBJ2-7
d_gene: TRBD1
CDR3nt: TGTGCCAGCAGCGTAGCAGGCGGACAGGGCTACGAGCAGTACTTC
CDR3aa: CASSVAGGQGYEQYF

abundance: NA
v_gene: TRBV28
j_gene: TRBJ1-3
d_gene: NA
CDR3nt: TGTGCCAGCAGTTTTCAGGCGGGGAGGGGAAACACCATATATTTT
CDR3aa: CASSFQAGRGNTIYF

abundance: NA
v_gene: TRBV5-1
j_gene: TRBJ2-1
d_gene: NA
CDR3nt: TGCGCCAGCAGTCCGACTCCGAGCTCCTACAATGAGCAGTTCTTC
CDR3aa: CASSPTPSSYNEQFF

abundance: NA
v_gene: TRBV15
j_gene: TRBJ1-4
d_gene: TRBD1
CDR3nt: TGTGCCACCAGCAGACAGGGGGCGACCTATGAAAAACTGTTTTTT
CDR3aa: CATSRQGATYEKLFF

abundance: NA
v_gene: TRBV5-1
j_gene: TRBJ1-1
d_gene: NA
CDR3nt: TGCGCCAGCAGCCTGGGTTCGATGAACACTGAAGCTTTCTTT
CDR3aa: CASSLGSMNTEAFF

abundance: once
v_gene: TRBV7-3
j_gene: TRBJ1-2
d_gene: NA
CDR3nt: TGTGCCAGCAGCCAATCCCCCGACTATGGCTACACCTTC
CDR3aa: CASSQSPDYGYTF

abundance: NA
v_gene: TRBV10-1
j_gene: TRBJ2-1
d_gene: TRBD2
CDR3nt: TGCGCCAGCAGTGAGAAAGTAGCGGGGGATGAGCAGTTCTTC
CDR3aa: CASSEKVAGDEQFF

abundance: NA
v_gene: TRBV9
j_gene: TRBJ2-5
d_gene: TRBD2
CDR3nt: TGTGCCAGCAGCGTAGGTAGCGGGAGAGAGACCCAGTACTTC
CDR3aa: CASSVGSGRETQYF

abundance: NA
v_gene: TRBV28
j_gene: TRBJ1-2
d_gene: TRBD1
CDR3nt: TGTGCCTGTCTCGACAGGGCTTATGGCTACACCTTC
CDR3aa: CACLDRAYGYTF

abundance: NA
v_gene: TRBV19
j_gene: TRBJ2-5
d_gene: NA
CDR3nt: TGTGCCAGTACCCCTAGGAAGGCCCCGATCCAAGAGACCCAGTACTTC
CDR3aa: CASTPRKAPIQETQYF

abundance: NA
v_gene: TRBV5-1
j_gene: TRBJ1-3
d_gene: NA
CDR3nt: TGCGCCAGCAGCCGAGACGGGATCCTCTCTGGAAACACCATATATTTT
CDR3aa: CASSRDGILSGNTIYF

abundance: NA
v_gene: TRBV7-9
j_gene: TRBJ2-7
d_gene: TRBD1
CDR3nt: TGTGCCAGCAGCTTAGACAGGGGGCTCCACGAGCAGTACTTC
CDR3aa: CASSLDRGLHEQYF

abundance: NA
v_gene: TRBV28
j_gene: TRBJ1-1
d_gene: NA
CDR3nt: TGTGCCAGCAGTTTGATTGGTGACACTGAAGCTTTCTTT
CDR3aa: CASSLIGDTEAFF

abundance: NA
v_gene: TRBV15
j_gene: TRBJ2-1
d_gene: TRBD2
CDR3nt: TGTGCCACCAGCTGGCGGGACGGGTGGACTAGCGGGACTTACAATGAGCAGTTCTTC
CDR3aa: CATSWRDGWTSGTYNEQFF

abundance: NA
v_gene: TRBV7-8
j_gene: TRBJ1-6
d_gene: TRBD1
CDR3nt: TGTGCCAGCAGGACAGGGACAGATAATTCACCCCTCCACTTT
CDR3aa: CASRTGTDNSPLHF

abundance: NA
v_gene: TRBV9
j_gene: TRBJ2-7
d_gene: NA
CDR3nt: TGTGCCAGCAGCGTAGGAGGGTCGGGCGAGCAGTACTTC
CDR3aa: CASSVGGSGEQYF

abundance: once
v_gene: TRBV11-2
j_gene: TRBJ2-5
d_gene: NA
CDR3nt: TGTGCCAGCAGCTTAGTGTTAGCGGAGACCCAGTACTTC
CDR3aa: CASSLVLAETQYF

abundance: NA
v_gene: TRBV7-7
j_gene: TRBJ2-2
d_gene: TRBD2
CDR3nt: TGTGCTAGCAGCTTAGGTACTAGCGGTAACACCGGGGAGCTGTTTTTT
CDR3aa: CASSLGTSGNTGELFF

abundance: NA
v_gene: TRBV7-9
j_gene: TRBJ2-7
d_gene: TRBD2
CDR3nt: TGTGCCAGCAGCTTAGACATAGCGGGGAGCTCCTACGAGCAGTACTTC
CDR3aa: CASSLDIAGSSYEQYF

abundance: NA
v_gene: TRBV28
j_gene: TRBJ1-4
d_gene: NA
CDR3nt: TGTGCCAGCAGTTTTTGGGGCAGAGAAAGAACTAATGAAAAACTGTTTTTT
CDR3aa: CASSFWGRERTNEKLFF

abundance: few
v_gene: TRBV10-3
j_gene: TRBJ2-6
d_gene: NA
CDR3nt: TGTGCCATCAGTGATCTTTACGGGGCCAACGTCCTGACTTTC
CDR3aa: CAISDLYGANVLTF

abundance: few
v_gene: TRBV11-2
j_gene: TRBJ2-5
d_gene: TRBD1
CDR3nt: TGTGCCAGCAGCGTCGGACAGGGGGCAGAGACCCAGTACTTC
CDR3aa: CASSVGQGAETQYF

abundance: NA
v_gene: TRBV2
j_gene: TRBJ2-7
d_gene: NA
CDR3nt: TGTGCCAGCAGCGAAACCCCCGGGACGTACCTCTCCTACGAGCAGTACTTC
CDR3aa: CASSETPGTYLSYEQYF

abundance: NA
v_gene: TRBV15
j_gene: TRBJ2-5
d_gene: NA
CDR3nt: TGTGCCACCAGCAGAGGCCTGACAGAGCCGGTCTGGGAGACCCAGTACTTC
CDR3aa: CATSRGLTEPVWETQYF

abundance: NA
v_gene: TRBV7-8
j_gene: TRBJ2-3
d_gene: TRBD2
CDR3nt: TGTGCCAGCAGCTTACGAGGTAGCGGGACGTTAGCAGATACGCAGTATTTT
CDR3aa: CASSLRGSGTLADTQYF

abundance: few
v_gene: TRBV2
j_gene: TRBJ1-5
d_gene: NA
CDR3nt: TGTGCCAGCAGTTTAGACAGGAATCAGCCCCAGCATTTT
CDR3aa: CASSLDRNQPQHF

abundance: NA
v_gene: TRBV15
j_gene: TRBJ2-1
d_gene: TRBD1
CDR3nt: TGTGCCACCTTACAAGGGACAGATTACAATGAGCAGTTCTTC
CDR3aa: CATLQGTDYNEQFF

abundance: NA
v_gene: TRBV11-3
j_gene: TRBJ2-1
d_gene: NA
CDR3nt: TGTGCCAGCAGCTTAGGGACTGCTAGCTCCTACAATGAGCAGTTCTTC
CDR3aa: CASSLGTASSYNEQFF

abundance: once
v_gene: TRBV19
j_gene: TRBJ1-5
d_gene: NA
CDR3nt: TGTGCCAGTAAGGAACGGACGACTGGCAATCAGCCCCAGCATTTT
CDR3aa: CASKERTTGNQPQHF

abundance: NA
v_gene: TRBV5-1
j_gene: TRBJ2-5
d_gene: NA
CDR3nt: TGCGCCAGCAGCTTGTCGGGACAACTACAAGAGACCCAGTACTTC
CDR3aa: CASSLSGQLQETQYF

abundance: NA
v_gene: TRBV18
j_gene: TRBJ1-2
d_gene: TRBD1
CDR3nt: TGTGCCAGCTCTGGACAGGGCAACTATGGCTACACCTTC
CDR3aa: CASSGQGNYGYTF

abundance: few
v_gene: TRBV10-1
j_gene: TRBJ1-3
d_gene: NA
CDR3nt: TGCGCCAGCAAACGCCGACAGCGGGCCTACTCTGGAAACACCATATATTTT
CDR3aa: CASKRRQRAYSGNTIYF

abundance: NA
v_gene: TRBV6-1
j_gene: TRBJ2-7
d_gene: NA
CDR3nt: TGTGCCAGCAGTTATGCACAGGCCTACGAGCAGTACTTC
CDR3aa: CASSYAQAYEQYF

abundance: NA
v_gene: TRBV6-1
j_gene: TRBJ1-1
d_gene: NA
CDR3nt: TGTGCCAGTGAGGGAAGCTTCTTT
CDR3aa: CASEGSFF

abundance: once
v_gene: TRBV29-1
j_gene: TRBJ1-1
d_gene: NA
CDR3nt: TGCAGCGTTAGAGGCAGCCCCCAGGGAGCTTTCTTT
CDR3aa: CSVRGSPQGAFF

abundance: NA
v_gene: TRBV5-1
j_gene: TRBJ2-7
d_gene: NA
CDR3nt: TGCGCCAGCAGCTTTTCGGGGCCCTACGAGCAGTACTTC
CDR3aa: CASSFSGPYEQYF

abundance: NA
v_gene: TRBV27
j_gene: TRBJ2-6
d_gene: TRBD1
CDR3nt: TGTGCCAGCGCTGTAGACAGGGCCTTCTCTGGGGCCAACGTCCTGACTTTC
CDR3aa: CASAVDRAFSGANVLTF

abundance: NA
v_gene: TRBV18
j_gene: TRBJ2-7
d_gene: TRBD1
CDR3nt: TGTGCCAGCTCTCCGGGACAGGGATTGTCCTACGAGCAGTACTTC
CDR3aa: CASSPGQGLSYEQYF

abundance: NA
v_gene: TRBV27
j_gene: TRBJ2-2
d_gene: TRBD2
CDR3nt: TGTGCCAGCAGTTTATTCGCGGGAGGGGTCAATTCCGGGGAGCTGTTTTTT
CDR3aa: CASSLFAGGVNSGELFF

abundance: NA
v_gene: TRBV27
j_gene: TRBJ2-3
d_gene: NA
CDR3nt: TGTGCCAGTCCCCCGAAAGCCTTAAGTAGGAGCACAGATACGCAGTATTTT
CDR3aa: CASPPKALSRSTDTQYF

abundance: once
v_gene: TRBV4-1
j_gene: TRBJ2-2
d_gene: NA
CDR3nt: TGCGCCAGCAGCCAAGGGGGGCGGGGAATACGAGGTGCCGGGGAGCTGTTTTTT
CDR3aa: CASSQGGRGIRGAGELFF

abundance: NA
v_gene: TRBV18
j_gene: TRBJ2-3
d_gene: TRBD2
CDR3nt: TGTGCCAGCTCACAGGGACTAGCGGGAGTACGGAGGAGGGCAGATACGCAGTATTTT
CDR3aa: CASSQGLAGVRRRADTQYF

abundance: NA
v_gene: TRBV5-1
j_gene: TRBJ1-4
d_gene: TRBD1
CDR3nt: TGCGCCAGCAGCTTACAACCCGGGACAGGGGGTGAAAAACTGTTTTTT
CDR3aa: CASSLQPGTGGEKLFF

abundance: NA
v_gene: TRBV11-1
j_gene: TRBJ2-3
d_gene: TRBD1
CDR3nt: TGTGCCAGCAGCTCACAGGGGACCACAGATACGCAGTATTTT
CDR3aa: CASSSQGTTDTQYF

abundance: NA
v_gene: TRBV7-9
j_gene: TRBJ2-1
d_gene: TRBD2
CDR3nt: TGTGCCAGCAGCTTAGGGCTAGCGGTGTACAATGAGCAGTTCTTC
CDR3aa: CASSLGLAVYNEQFF

abundance: NA
v_gene: TRBV5-5
j_gene: TRBJ2-5
d_gene: NA
CDR3nt: TGTGCCAGCAGCTTGGACGGGGGCCGAAAGACCCAGTACTTC
CDR3aa: CASSLDGGRKTQYF

abundance: NA
v_gene: TRBV19
j_gene: TRBJ2-5
d_gene: TRBD1
CDR3nt: TGTGCCAGTAGTACCGTCAGGGACAGGGGGCGGGAGACCCAGTACTTC
CDR3aa: CASSTVRDRGRETQYF

abundance: NA
v_gene: TRBV2
j_gene: TRBJ1-1
d_gene: NA
CDR3nt: TGTGCCAGCATGAGGGGCACTTCGGAAACTGAAGCTTTCTTT
CDR3aa: CASMRGTSETEAFF